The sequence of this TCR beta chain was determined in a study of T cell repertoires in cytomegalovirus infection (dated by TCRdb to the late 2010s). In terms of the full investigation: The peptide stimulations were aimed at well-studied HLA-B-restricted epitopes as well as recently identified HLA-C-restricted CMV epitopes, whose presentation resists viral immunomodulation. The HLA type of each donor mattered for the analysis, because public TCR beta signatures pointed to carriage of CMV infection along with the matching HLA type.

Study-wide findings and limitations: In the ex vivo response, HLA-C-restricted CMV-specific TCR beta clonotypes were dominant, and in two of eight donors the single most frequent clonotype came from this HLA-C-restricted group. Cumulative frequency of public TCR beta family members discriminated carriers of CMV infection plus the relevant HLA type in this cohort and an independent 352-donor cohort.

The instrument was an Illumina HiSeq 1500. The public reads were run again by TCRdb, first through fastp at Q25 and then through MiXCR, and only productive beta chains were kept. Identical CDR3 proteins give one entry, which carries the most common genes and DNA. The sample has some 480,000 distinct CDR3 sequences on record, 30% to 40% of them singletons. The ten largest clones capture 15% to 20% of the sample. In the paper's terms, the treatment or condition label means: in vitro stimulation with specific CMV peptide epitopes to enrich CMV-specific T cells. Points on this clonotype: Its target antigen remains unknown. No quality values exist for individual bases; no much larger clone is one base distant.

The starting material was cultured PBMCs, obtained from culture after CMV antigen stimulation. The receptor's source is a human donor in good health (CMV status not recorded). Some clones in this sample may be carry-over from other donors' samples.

The nucleotides read TGTGCCAGCAGTGACGGGAAGGATGCAGATACGCAGTATTTT. Protein translation: CASSDGKDADTQYF. The chain couples TRBV6-4 to TRBJ2-3; the D gene cannot be named for sure. The V end loses 2 bases and the J end loses 4 bases, and a stretch of 10 bases separates them. From a lookup of the germline V gene, CDR1 and CDR2 are MRHNA and SNTAGT. The CDR3 covers 14 residues, taking in both the cysteine and the phenylalanine. Just CDR3 DNA is preserved here, 42 bases in frame from base 1.